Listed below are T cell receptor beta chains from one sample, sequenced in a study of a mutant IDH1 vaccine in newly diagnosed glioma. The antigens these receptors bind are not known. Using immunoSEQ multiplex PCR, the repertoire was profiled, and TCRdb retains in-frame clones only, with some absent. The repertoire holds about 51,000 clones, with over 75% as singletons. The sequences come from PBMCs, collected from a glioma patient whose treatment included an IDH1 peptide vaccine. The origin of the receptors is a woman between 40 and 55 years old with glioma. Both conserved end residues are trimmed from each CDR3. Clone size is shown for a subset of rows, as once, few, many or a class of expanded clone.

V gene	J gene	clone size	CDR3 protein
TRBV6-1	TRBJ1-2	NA	ASSQGAANYGYT
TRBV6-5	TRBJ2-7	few	ASRLGWAGEQY
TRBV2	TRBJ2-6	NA	ASSEAKTGANVLT
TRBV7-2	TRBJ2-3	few	ASTSPQRGGTDTQY
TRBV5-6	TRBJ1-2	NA	ASSLGLAGSYGYT
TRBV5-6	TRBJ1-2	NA	ASSPTGRGDGYT
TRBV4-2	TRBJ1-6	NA	ASSQATQDRDHNSPLH
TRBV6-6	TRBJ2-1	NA	ASTRPPGDEQF
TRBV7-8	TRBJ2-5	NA	ASTLLTGLLQETQY
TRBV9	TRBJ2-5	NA	ASSVVPGGQETQY
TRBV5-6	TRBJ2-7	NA	ASSSLGTGDEQY
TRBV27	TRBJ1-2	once	ASSALDRGDYGYT
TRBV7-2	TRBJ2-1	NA	ASSFTSGGHNEQF
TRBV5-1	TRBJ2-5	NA	ASTPGQGQETQY
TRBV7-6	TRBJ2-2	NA	ASSPGPVGGRTGELF
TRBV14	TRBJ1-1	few	ASSLARGPGTEAF
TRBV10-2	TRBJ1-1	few	ASSEGNTEAF
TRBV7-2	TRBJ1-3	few	ASSLVSTGGLGNTIY
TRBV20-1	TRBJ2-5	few	SARVSETQY
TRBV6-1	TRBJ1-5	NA	ASSMTGGKKQPQH
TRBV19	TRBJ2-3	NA	ASSPISTDTQY
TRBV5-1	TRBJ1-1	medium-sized	ASSLEPSGEAF
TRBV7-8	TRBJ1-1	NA	ASSLEGTGVNTEAF
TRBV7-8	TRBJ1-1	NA	ASSLVTRARNTEAF
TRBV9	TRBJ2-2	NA	ASSAEGPGELF
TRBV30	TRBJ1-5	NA	AWSAGTNTYSNQPQH
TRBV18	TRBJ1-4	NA	ASSPSRTGLNEKLF
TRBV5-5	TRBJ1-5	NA	ASSSYPSPDQPQH
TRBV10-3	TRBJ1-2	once	AISVDGNYGYT
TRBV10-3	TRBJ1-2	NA	ATLGTDPFGYT
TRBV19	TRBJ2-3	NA	ASGGRGQGTDTQY
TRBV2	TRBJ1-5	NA	ASRGQGSQPQH
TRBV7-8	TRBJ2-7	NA	ASSNRDRVWEQY
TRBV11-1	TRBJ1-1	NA	ASSPGRRNTEAF
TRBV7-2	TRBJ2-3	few	ASSLGDSTDTQY
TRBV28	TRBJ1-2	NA	ASKQDPQRSGYT
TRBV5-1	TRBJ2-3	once	ASTTRVPDTQY
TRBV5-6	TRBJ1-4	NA	ASSIPTGGNEKLF
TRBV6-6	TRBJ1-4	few	ASSYSTGDDNEKLF
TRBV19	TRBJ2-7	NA	ASSADRGVHEQY
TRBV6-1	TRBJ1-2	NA	AGSGQRHNYGYT
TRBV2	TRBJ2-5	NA	ASSGLAGGQETQY
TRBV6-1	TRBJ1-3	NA	ASGASPGSGNTIY
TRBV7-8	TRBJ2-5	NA	ASSPIRSGEQY
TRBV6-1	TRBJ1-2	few	ASSVGGGGNYGYT
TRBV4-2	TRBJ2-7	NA	ASSQGPREQY
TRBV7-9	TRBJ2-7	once	ASSLGAANYEQY
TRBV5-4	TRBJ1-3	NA	ASSSVPNIVSGNTIY
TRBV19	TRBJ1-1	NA	ASSMGGRVNTEAF
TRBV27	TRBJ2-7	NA	ASSLTGLDYEQY